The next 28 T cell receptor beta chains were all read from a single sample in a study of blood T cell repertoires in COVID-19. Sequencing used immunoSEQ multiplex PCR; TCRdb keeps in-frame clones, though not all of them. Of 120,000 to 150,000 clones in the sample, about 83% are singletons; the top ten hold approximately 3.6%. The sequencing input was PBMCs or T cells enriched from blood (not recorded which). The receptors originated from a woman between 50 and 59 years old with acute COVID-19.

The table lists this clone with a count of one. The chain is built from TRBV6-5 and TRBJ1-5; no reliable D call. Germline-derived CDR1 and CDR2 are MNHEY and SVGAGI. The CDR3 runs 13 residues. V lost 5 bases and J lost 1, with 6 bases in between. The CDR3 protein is CASSLQSNQPQHF. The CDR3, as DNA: TGTGCCAGCAGTCTCCAGAGCAATCAGCCCCAGCATTTT.

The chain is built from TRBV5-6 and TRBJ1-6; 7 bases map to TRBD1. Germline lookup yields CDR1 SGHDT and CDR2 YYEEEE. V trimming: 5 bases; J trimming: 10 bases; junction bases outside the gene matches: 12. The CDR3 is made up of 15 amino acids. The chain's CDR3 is CASSWRTGPKSPLHF. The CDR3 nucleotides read TGTGCCAGCAGTTGGAGGACAGGACCGAAGTCACCCCTCCACTTT.

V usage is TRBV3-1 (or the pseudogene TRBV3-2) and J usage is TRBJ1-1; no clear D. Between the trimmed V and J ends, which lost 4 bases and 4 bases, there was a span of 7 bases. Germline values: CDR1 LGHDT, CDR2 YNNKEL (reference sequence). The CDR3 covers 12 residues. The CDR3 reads CASSPRGTEAFF. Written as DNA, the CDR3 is TGTGCCAGCAGCCCCCGCGGCACTGAAGCTTTCTTT.

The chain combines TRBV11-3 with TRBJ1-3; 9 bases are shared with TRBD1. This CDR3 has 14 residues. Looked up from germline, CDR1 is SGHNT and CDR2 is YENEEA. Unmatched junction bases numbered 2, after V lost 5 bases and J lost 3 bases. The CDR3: CASSPGQGGNTIYF. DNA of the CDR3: TGTGCCAGCAGCCCGGGACAGGGTGGAAACACCATATATTTT.

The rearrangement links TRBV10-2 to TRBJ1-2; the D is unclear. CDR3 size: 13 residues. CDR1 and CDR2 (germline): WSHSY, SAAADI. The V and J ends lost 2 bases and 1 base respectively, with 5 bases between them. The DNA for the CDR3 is TGCGCCAGCAGTGAGCCAGTTAACTATGGCTACACCTTC. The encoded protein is CASSEPVNYGYTF.

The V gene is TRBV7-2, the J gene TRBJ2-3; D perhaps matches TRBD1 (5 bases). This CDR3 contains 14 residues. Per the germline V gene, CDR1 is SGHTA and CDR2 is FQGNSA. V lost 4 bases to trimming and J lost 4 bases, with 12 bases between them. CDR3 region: CASSSNQGPDTQYF. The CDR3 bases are TGTGCCAGCAGCTCCAACCAGGGCCCAGATACGCAGTATTTT.

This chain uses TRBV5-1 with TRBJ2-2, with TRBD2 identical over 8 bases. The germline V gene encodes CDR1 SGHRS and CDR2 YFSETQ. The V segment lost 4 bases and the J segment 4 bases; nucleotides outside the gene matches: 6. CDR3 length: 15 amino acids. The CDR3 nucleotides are TGCGCCAGCAGCCCAGCGGGAGAGGGCACCGGGGAGCTGTTTTTT. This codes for CASSPAGEGTGELFF.

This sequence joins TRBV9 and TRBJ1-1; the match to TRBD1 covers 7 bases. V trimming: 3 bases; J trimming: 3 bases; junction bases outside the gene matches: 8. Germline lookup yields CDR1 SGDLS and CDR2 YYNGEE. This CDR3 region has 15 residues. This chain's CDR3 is CASSAVGGLDTEAFF. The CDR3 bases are TGTGCCAGCAGCGCAGTAGGGGGCTTGGACACTGAAGCTTTCTTT.

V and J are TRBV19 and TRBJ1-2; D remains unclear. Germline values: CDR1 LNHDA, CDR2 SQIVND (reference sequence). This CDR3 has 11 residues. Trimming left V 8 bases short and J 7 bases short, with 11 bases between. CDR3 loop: CASAVHGGYTF. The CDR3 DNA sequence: TGTGCCAGTGCGGTGCATGGTGGCTACACCTTC.

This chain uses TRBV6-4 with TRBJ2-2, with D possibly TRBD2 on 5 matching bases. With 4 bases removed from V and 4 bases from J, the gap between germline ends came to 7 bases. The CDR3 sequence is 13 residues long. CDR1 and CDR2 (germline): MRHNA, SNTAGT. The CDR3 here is CASSARVTGELFF. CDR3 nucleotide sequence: TGTGCCAGCAGTGCGCGGGTCACCGGGGAGCTGTTTTTT.

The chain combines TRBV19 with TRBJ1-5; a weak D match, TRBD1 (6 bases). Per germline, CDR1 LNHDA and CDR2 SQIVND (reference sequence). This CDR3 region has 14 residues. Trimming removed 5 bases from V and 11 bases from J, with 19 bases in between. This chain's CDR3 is CASSSQRTVGAQHF. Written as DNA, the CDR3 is TGTGCCAGTAGTTCCCAACGGACAGTAGGGGCCCAGCATTTT.

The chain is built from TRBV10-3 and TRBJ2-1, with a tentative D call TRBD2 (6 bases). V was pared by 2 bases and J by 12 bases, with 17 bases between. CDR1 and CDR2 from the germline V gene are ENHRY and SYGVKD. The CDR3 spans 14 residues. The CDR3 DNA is TGTGCCATCAGTGAGGGACTACATAAATTCGGGCAGTTCTTC. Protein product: CAISEGLHKFGQFF.

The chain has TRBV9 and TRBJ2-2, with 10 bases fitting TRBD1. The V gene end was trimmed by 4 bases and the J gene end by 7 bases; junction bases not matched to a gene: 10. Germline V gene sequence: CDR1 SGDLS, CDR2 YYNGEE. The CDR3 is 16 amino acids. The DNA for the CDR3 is TGTGCCAGCAGCCCGGGGACAGGGGTCGCTGACGGGGAGCTGTTTTTT. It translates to CASSPGTGVADGELFF.

The CDR3 is CASSQDLAGRSNQPQHF. The CDR3 DNA follows: TGTGCCAGCAGCCAAGATCTGGCGGGTAGAAGCAATCAGCCCCAGCATTTT. The chain has TRBV3-1 (or the pseudogene TRBV3-2) and TRBJ1-5, with D unclear. Deletions cut 0 bases from V and 1 base from J, with 13 bases between. Germline CDR1 and CDR2: LGHDT and YNNKEL (reference sequence). CDR3 length: 17 residues.

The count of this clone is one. The CDR3 DNA reads TGTGCCAGCAGCTTGTCCACCGGACAGTATACTGAAGCTTTCTTT. Protein: CASSLSTGQYTEAFF. The V gene is TRBV7-8, the J gene TRBJ1-1; possibly TRBD1 for D (6 bases). The germline V and J ends were trimmed by 3 bases and 5 bases, with 16 bases remaining between them. CDR1 is SGHVS, CDR2 FQNEAQ, per germline. The CDR3 length is 15 residues.

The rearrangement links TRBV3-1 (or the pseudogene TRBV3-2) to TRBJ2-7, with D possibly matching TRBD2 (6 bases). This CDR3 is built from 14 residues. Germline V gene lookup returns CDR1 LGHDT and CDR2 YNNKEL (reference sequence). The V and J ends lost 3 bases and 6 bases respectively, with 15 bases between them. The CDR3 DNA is TGTGCCAGCAGCCACAGTGGGACTCTCGGCGAGCAGTACTTC. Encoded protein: CASSHSGTLGEQYF.

CDR3 in amino acids: CAWTRTGGSEKLFF. Here the CDR3 DNA reads TGTGCCTGGACGAGGACTGGGGGCAGTGAAAAACTGTTTTTT. The rearrangement uses TRBV30 and TRBJ1-4; TRBD1 is a possible D gene (6 bases). Germline lookup yields CDR1 GTSNPN and CDR2 SVGIG (reference sequence). This CDR3 has 14 residues. The ends were cut back, 4 bases at V and 7 bases at J, with 16 bases in the middle.

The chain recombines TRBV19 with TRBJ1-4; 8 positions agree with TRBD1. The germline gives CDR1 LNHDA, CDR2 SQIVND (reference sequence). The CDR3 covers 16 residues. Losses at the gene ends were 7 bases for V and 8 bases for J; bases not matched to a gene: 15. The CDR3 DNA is TGTGCCAGTAAACGCACGGGCCCAGACAGGGGCGAAAAACTGTTTTTT. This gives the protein CASKRTGPDRGEKLFF.

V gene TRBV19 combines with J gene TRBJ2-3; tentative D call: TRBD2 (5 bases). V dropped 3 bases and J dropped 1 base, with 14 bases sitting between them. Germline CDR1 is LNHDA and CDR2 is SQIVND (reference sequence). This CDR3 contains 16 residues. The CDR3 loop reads CASSMDSLLGTDTQYF. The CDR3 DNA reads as TGTGCCAGTAGTATGGACTCGCTCCTGGGCACAGATACGCAGTATTTT.

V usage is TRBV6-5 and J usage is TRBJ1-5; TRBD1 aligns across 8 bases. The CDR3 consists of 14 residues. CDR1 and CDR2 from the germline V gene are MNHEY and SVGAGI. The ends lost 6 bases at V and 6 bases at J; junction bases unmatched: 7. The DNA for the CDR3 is TGTGCCAGCAGGCCGGACAGGGCGGCTCAGCCCCAGCATTTT. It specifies CASRPDRAAQPQHF.

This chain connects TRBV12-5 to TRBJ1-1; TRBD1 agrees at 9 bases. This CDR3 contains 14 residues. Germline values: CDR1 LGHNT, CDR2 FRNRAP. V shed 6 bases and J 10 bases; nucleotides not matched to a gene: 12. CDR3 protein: CASGNSGTGLGAFF. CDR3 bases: TGTGCTAGTGGGAACTCCGGGACAGGGCTTGGAGCTTTCTTT.

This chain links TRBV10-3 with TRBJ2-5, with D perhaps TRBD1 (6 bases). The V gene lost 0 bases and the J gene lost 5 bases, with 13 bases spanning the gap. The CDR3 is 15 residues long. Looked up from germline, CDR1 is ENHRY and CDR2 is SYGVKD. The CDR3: CAISESTGAGETQYF. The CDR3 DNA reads TGTGCCATCAGTGAGTCGACAGGCGCTGGGGAGACCCAGTACTTC.

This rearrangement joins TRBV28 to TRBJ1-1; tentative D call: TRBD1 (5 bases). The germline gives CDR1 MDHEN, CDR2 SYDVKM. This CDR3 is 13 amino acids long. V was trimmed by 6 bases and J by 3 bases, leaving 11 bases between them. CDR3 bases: TGTGCCAGCAGCCCCAGGGTTTACACTGAAGCTTTCTTT. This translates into CASSPRVYTEAFF.

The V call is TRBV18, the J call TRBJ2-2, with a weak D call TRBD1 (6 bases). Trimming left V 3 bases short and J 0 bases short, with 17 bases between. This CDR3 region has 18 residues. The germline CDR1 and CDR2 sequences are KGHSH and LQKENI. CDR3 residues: CASSPNSPTGSNTGELFF. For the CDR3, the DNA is TGTGCCAGCTCACCTAACTCCCCTACAGGGTCGAACACCGGGGAGCTGTTTTTT.

CDR3 protein: CASSPGGPNEKLFF. CDR3 nucleotide sequence: TGCGCCAGCAGCCCTGGAGGACCAAATGAAAAACTGTTTTTT. The rearrangement links TRBV5-1 to TRBJ1-4; D unresolved. CDR3 length equals 14 residues. Germline loops: CDR1 SGHRS, CDR2 YFSETQ. V was trimmed by 4 bases and J by 5 bases, leaving 12 bases between them.

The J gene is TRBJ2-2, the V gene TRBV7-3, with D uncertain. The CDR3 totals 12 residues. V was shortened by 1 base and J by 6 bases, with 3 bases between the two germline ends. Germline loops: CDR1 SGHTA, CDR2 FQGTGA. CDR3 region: CASSLRAGELFF. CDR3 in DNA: TGTGCCAGCAGCTTAAGAGCCGGGGAGCTGTTTTTT. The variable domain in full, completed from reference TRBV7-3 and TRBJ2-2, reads GAGVSQTPSNKVTEKGKYVELRCDPISGHTALYWYRQSLGQGPEFLIYFQGTGAADDSGLPNDRFFAVRPEGSVSTLKIQRTERGDSAVYLCASSLRAGELFFGEGSRLTVL.

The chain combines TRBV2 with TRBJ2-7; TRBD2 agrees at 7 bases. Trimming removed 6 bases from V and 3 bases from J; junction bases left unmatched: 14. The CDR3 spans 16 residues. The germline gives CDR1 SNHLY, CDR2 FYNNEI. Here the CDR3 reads CASRDTLAHTFYEQYF. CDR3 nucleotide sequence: TGTGCCAGCAGGGATACACTAGCGCACACGTTCTACGAGCAGTACTTC.

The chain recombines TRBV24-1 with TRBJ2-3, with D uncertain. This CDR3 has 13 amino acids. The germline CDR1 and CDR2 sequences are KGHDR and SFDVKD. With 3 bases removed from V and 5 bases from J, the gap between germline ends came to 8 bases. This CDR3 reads CATSDPPVDTQYF. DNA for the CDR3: TGTGCCACCAGTGATCCGCCGGTAGATACGCAGTATTTT.